This T cell receptor (beta chain) was recovered during a study of blood T cell repertoires in COVID-19. Across the study: The United States, Italy and Spain provided the acute and convalescent COVID-19 samples.

This clone has more than one count but fewer than ten. This CDR3 region has 16 residues. Germline V gives CDR1 SGHVS, CDR2 FNYEAQ. V shed 5 bases and J 0 bases; nucleotides not matched to a gene: 7. In the study's own analysis: Amplification with reference gene primers provided the estimates of nucleated cell counts. The table came from immunoSEQ multiplex PCR; TCRdb's copy has only in-frame clones and leaves some out. V and J calls and clone size are copied from that table; D and trimming were computed from the DNA. Among under 50,000 clones, over 85% were seen once, and the ten largest hold around 19%.

The sequence came from a man in his 70s with active COVID-19. Material for sequencing was peripheral blood. This chain joins TRBV7-6 and TRBJ1-1, with TRBD1 matching over 9 bases. The CDR3 is CASSSPGDRVNTEAFF. The CDR3 DNA is TGTGCCAGCAGCAGCCCTGGGGACAGGGTGAACACTGAAGCTTTCTTT.